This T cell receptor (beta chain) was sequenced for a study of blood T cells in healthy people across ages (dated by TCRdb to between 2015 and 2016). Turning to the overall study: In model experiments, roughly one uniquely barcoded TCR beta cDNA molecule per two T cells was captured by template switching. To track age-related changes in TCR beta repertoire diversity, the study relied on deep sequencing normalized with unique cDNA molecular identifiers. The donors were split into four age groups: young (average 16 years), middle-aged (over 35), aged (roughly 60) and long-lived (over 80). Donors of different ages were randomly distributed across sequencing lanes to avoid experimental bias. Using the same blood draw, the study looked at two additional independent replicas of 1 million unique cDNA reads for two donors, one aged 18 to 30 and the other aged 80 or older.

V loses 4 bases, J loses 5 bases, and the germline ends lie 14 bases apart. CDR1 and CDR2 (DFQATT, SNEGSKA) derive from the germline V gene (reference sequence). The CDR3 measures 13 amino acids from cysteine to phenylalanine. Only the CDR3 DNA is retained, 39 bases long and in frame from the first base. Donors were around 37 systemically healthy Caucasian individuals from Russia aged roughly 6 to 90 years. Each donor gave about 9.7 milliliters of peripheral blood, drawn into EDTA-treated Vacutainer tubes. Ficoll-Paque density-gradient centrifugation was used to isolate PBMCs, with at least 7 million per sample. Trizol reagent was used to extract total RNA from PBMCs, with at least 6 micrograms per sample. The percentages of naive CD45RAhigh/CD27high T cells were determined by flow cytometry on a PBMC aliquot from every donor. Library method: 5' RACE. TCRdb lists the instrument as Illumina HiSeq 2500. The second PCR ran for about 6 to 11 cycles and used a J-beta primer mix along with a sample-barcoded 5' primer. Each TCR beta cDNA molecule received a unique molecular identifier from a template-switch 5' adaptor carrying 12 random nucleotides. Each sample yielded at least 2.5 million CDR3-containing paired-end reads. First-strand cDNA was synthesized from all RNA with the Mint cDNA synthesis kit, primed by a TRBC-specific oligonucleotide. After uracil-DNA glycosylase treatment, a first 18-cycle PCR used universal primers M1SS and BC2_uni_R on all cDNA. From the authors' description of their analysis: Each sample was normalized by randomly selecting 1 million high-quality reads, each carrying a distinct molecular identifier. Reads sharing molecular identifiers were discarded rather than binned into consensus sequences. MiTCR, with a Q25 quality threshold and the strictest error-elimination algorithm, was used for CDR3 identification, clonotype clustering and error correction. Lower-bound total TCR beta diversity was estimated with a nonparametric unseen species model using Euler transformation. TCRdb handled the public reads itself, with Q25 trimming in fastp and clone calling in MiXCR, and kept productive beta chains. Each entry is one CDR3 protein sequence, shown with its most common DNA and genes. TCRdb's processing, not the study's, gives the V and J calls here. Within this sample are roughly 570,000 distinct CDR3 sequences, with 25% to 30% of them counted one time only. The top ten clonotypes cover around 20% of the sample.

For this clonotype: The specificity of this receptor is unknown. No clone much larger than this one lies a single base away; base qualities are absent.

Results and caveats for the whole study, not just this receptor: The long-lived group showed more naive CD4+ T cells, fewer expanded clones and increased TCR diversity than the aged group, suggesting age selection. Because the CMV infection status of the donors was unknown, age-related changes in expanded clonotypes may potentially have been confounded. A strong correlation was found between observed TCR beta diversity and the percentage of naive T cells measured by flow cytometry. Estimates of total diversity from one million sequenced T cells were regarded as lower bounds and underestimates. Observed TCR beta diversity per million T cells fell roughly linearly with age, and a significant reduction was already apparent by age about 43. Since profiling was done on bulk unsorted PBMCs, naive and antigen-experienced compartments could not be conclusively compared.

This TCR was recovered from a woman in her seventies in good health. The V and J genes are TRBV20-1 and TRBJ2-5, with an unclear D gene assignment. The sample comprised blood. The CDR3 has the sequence CSAKYGQEETQYF. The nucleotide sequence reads TGCAGTGCTAAGTACGGTCAGGAGGAGACCCAGTACTTC.